This entry is about one T cell receptor (beta chain). The source of the sample is a study of blood T cells in healthy people across ages. CDR1 and CDR2 from the germline V gene are SGHTA and FQGNSA. This CDR3 contains 18 residues. J gave up 6 bases and V 1 base, and 15 bases lay outside the gene matches. Using a J-beta primer mix together with a sample-barcoded 5' primer, a second PCR was run for about 7 to 12 cycles. Using its own MiXCR run on the 5' RACE reads, TCRdb lists one record per CDR3 protein. The repertoire holds 1.5 million to 2 million distinct CDR3 sequences, with approximately 50% as singletons.

This receptor was taken from a woman in her thirties or forties in good health. Input material: blood. This rearrangement joins TRBV7-2 to TRBJ2-1; 7 nucleotides agree with TRBD2. The CDR3 loop reads CASSLGWASGTVGNEQFF. CDR3 nucleotides: TGTGCCAGCAGCTTAGGGTGGGCCAGCGGGACGGTTGGCAATGAGCAGTTCTTC.